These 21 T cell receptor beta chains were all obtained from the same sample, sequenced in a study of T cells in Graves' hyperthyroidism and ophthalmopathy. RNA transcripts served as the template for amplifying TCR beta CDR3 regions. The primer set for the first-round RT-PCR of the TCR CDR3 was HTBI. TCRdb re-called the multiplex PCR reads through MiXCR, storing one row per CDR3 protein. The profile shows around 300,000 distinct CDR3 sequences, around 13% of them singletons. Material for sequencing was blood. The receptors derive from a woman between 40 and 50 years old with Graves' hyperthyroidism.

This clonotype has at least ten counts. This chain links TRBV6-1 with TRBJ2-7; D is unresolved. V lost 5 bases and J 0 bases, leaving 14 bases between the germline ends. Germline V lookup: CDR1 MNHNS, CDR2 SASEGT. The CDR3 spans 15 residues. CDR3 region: CASSTHGRNSYEQYF. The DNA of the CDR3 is TGTGCCAGCAGTACTCATGGACGGAACTCCTACGAGCAGTACTTC.

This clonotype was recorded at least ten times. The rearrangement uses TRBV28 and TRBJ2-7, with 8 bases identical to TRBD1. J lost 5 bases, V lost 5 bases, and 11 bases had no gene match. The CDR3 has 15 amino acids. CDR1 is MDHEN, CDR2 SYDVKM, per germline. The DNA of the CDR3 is TGTGCCAGCAGTCCACCCAACAGGGGGTTGGACGAGCAGTACTTC. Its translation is CASSPPNRGLDEQYF.

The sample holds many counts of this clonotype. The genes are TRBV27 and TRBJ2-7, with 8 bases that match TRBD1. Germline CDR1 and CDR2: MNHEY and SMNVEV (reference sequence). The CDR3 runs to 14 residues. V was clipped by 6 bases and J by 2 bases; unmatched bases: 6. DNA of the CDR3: TGTGCCAGCAGCTCTCAGGGGGCTGCCTACGAGCAGTACTTC. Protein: CASSSQGAAYEQYF.

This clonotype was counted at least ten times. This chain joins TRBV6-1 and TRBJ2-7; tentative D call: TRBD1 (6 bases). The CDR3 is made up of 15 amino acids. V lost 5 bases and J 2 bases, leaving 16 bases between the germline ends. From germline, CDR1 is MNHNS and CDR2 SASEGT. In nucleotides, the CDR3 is TGTGCCAGCAGTTCCCCGGGACATTCGGCCTACGAGCAGTACTTC. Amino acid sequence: CASSSPGHSAYEQYF.

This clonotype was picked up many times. CDR3 nucleotides: TGTGCCACCAGCAGAGATAGACAGGAGGGCACTGAAGCTTTCTTT. As protein: CATSRDRQEGTEAFF. The rearrangement uses TRBV15 and TRBJ1-1, with D maybe TRBD1 (6 bases). CDR1 LNHNV and CDR2 YYDKDF come from the germline V gene (reference sequence). The CDR3 is 15 amino acids. V was clipped by 0 bases and J by 4 bases, with 12 bases between them. The full variable domain, completed using reference TRBV15 and TRBJ1-1, is DAMVIQNPRYQVTQFGKPVTLSCSQTLNHNVMYWYQQKSSQAPKLLFHYYDKDFNNEADTPDNFQSRRPNTSFCFLDIRSPGLGDTAMYLCATSRDRQEGTEAFFGQGTRLTVV.

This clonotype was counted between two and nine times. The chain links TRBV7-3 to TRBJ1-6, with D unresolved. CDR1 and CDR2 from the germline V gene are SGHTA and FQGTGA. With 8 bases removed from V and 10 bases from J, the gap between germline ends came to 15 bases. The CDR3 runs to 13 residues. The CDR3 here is CASGLSPQSPLHF. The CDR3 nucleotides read TGTGCCAGCGGCCTCAGCCCTCAGTCACCCCTCCACTTT. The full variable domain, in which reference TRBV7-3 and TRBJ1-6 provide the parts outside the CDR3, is GAGVSQTPSNKVTEKGKYVELRCDPISGHTALYWYRQSLGQGPEFLIYFQGTGAADDSGLPNDRFFAVRPEGSVSTLKIQRTERGDSAVYLCASGLSPQSPLHFGNGTRLTVT.

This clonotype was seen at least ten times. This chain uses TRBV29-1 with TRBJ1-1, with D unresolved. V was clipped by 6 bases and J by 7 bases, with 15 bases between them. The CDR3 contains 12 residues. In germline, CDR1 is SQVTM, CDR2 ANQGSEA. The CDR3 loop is CSVRGPGSEAFF. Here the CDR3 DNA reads TGCAGCGTACGCGGGCCGGGAAGTGAAGCTTTCTTT. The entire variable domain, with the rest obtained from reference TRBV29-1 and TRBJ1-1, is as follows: SAVISQKPSRDICQRGTSLTIQCQVDSQVTMMFWYRQQPGQSLTLIATANQGSEATYESGFVIDKFPISRPNLTFSTLTVSNMSPEDSSIYLCSVRGPGSEAFFGQGTRLTVV.

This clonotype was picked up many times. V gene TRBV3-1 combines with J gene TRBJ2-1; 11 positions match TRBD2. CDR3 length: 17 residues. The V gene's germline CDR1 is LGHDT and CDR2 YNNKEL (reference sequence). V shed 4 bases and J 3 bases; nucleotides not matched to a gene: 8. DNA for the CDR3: TGTGCCAGCAGCCCCCGGGGACTAGCGGACAACTACAATGAGCAGTTCTTC. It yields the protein CASSPRGLADNYNEQFF.

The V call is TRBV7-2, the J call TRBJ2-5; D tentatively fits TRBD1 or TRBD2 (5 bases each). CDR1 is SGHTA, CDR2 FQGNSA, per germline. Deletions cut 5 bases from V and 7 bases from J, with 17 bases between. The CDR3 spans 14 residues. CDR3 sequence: CASSPGTATGTQYF. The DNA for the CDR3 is TGTGCCAGCAGCCCAGGGACGGCTACGGGGACCCAGTACTTC. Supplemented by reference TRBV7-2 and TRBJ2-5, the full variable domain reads GAGVSQSPSNKVTEKGKDVELRCDPISGHTALYWYRQSLGQGLEFLIYFQGNSAPDKSGLPSDRFSAERTGGSVSTLTIQRTQQEDSAVYLCASSPGTATGTQYFGPGTRLLVL.

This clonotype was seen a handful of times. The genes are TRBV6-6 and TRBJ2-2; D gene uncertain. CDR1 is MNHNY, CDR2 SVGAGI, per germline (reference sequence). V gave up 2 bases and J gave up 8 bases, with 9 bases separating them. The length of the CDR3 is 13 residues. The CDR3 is CASSYAFAGELFF. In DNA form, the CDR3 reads TGTGCCAGCAGTTACGCCTTTGCTGGGGAGCTGTTTTTT.

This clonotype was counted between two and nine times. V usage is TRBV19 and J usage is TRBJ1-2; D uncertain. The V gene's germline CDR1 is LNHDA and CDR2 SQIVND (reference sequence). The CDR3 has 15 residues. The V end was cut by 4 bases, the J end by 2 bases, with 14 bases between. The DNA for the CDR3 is TGTGCCAGTAGTAGACCTTCTGTCCTCAACTATGGCTACACCTTC. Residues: CASSRPSVLNYGYTF.

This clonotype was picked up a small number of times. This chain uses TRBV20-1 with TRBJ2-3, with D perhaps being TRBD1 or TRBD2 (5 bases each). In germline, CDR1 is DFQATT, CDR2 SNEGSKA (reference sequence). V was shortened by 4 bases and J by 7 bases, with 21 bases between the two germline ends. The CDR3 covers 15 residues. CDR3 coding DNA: TGCAGTGCTACCTTCTCTCGCCGGGGCGGAAATACGCAGTATTTT. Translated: CSATFSRRGGNTQYF.

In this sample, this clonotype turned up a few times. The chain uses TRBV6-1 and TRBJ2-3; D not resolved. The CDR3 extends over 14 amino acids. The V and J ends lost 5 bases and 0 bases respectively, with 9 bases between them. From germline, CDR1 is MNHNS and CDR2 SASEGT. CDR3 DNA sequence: TGTGCCAGCAGTCCAGGTATTAGCACAGATACGCAGTATTTT. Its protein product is CASSPGISTDTQYF.

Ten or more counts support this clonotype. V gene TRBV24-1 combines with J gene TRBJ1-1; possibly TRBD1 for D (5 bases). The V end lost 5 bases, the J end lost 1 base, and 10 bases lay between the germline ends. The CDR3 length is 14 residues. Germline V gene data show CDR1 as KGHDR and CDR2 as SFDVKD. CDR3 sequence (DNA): TGTGCCACCAGTGTAAGGGGTCAGAACACTGAAGCTTTCTTT. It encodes CATSVRGQNTEAFF.

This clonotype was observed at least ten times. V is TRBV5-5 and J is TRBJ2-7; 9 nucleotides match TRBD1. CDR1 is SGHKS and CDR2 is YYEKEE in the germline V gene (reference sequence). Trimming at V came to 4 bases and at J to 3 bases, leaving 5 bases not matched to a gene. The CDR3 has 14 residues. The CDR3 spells CASSRTGESYEQYF. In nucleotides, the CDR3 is TGTGCCAGCAGCCGGACAGGGGAAAGCTACGAGCAGTACTTC. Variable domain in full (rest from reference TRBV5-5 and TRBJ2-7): DAGVTQSPTHLIKTRGQQVTLRCSPISGHKSVSWYQQVLGQGPQFIFQYYEKEERGRGNFPDRFSARQFPNYSSELNVNALLLGDSALYLCASSRTGESYEQYFGPGTRLTVT.

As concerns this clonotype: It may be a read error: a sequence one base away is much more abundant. The CDR3 coding sequence is TGTGCCACCAGTGATCCGGGACCAGCGGGCAATGAGCAGTTCTTC. It specifies CATSDPGPAGNEQFF. The rearrangement links TRBV24-1 to TRBJ2-1; D may be TRBD2 (6 bases). The CDR3 loop spans 15 amino acids. The germline CDR1 and CDR2 sequences are KGHDR and SFDVKD. The V and J ends lost 3 bases and 6 bases respectively, with 14 bases between them.

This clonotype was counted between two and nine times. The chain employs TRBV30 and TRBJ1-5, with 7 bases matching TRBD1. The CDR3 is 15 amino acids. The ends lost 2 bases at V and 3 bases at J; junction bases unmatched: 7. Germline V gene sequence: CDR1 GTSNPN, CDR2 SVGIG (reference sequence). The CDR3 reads CAWSRGGINNQPQHF. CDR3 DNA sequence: TGTGCCTGGAGTAGAGGGGGCATTAACAATCAGCCCCAGCATTTT.

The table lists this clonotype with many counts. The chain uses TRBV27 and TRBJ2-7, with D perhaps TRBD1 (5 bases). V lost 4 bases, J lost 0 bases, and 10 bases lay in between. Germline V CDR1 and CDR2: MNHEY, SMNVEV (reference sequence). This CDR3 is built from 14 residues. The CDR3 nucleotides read TGTGCCAGCAGTTCGGACACCTACTCCTACGAGCAGTACTTC. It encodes CASSSDTYSYEQYF.

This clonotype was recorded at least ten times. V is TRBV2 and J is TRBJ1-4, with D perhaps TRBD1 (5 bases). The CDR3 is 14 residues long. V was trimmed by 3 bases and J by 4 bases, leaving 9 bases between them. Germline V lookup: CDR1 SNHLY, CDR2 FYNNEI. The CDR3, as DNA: TGTGCCAGCAGTGAGGTGGGGGATAATGAAAAACTGTTTTTT. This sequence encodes CASSEVGDNEKLFF. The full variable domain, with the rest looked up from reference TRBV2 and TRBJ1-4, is EPEVTQTPSHQVTQMGQEVILRCVPISNHLYFYWYRQILGQKVEFLVSFYNNEISEKSEIFDDQFSVERPDGSNFTLKIRSTKLEDSAMYFCASSEVGDNEKLFFGSGTQLSVL.

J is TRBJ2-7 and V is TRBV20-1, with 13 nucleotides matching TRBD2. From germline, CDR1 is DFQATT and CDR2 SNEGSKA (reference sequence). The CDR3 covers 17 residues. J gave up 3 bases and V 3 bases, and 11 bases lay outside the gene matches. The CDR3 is CSASENRTSGRDYEQYF. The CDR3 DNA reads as TGCAGTGCTAGCGAGAATCGTACTAGCGGGAGGGACTACGAGCAGTACTTC.

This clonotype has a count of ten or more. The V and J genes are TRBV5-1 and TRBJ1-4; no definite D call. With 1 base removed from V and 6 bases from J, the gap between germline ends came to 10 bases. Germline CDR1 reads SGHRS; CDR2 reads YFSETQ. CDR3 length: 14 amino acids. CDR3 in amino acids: CASSLSGWDEKLFF. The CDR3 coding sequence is TGCGCCAGCAGCTTGTCGGGCTGGGATGAAAAACTGTTTTTT.